This T cell receptor (beta chain) was observed in a study of PD-1 blockade in classical Hodgkin lymphoma. About the study: With a 2-week interval, patients received intravenous nivolumab at 3 mg/kg. The study, taken as a whole, reports: Repertoire difference causes, possibly disease activity or prior therapy, remain undefined. Newly diagnosed patients reportedly had lower baseline TCR diversity than healthy donors.

With regard to this clone: Its cognate antigen is unknown.

The CDR3 extends over 13 amino acids. Deletions cut 5 bases from V and 1 base from J, with 9 bases between. The germline CDR1 and CDR2 sequences are MNHEY and SMNVEV (reference sequence). Each and every patient relapsed after autologous stem cell transplantation, and patients got differing brentuximab vedotin exposure. From thawed PBMCs, magnetic negative selection was used to isolate the CD8+ T cells. Complete response, partial response or progressive disease was recorded as best response. Data came from immunoSEQ multiplex PCR; TCRdb stores just in-frame clones and leaves some out. Of some 8,000 clones in the sample, 86% were seen once.

The sequence was collected from a human donor with classical Hodgkin lymphoma. Material: CD8+ T cells from blood, obtained at baseline. This chain joins TRBV27 and TRBJ2-7, with D tentatively TRBD2 (6 bases). Here the CDR3 reads CASSHGLSYEQYF. In DNA form, the CDR3 reads TGTGCCAGCAGTCACGGACTATCCTACGAGCAGTACTTC.